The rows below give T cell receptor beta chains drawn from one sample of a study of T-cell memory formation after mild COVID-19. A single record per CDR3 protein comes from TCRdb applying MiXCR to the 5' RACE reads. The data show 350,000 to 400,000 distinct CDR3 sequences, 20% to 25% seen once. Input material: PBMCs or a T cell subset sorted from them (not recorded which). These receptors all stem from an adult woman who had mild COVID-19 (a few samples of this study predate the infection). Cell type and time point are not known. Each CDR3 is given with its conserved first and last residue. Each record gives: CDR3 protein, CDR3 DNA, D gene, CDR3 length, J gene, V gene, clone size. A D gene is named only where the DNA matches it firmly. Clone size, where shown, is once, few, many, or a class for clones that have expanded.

CDR3: CSARRAGGQGSTGELFF; DNA: TGCAGTGCTAGACGAGCTGGGGGCCAAGGGTCCACCGGGGAGCTGTTTTTT; D: NA; length: 17; J: TRBJ2-2; V: TRBV20-1; size: many
CDR3: CASSEGTYGYTF; DNA: TGTGCCAGCAGTGAGGGGACCTATGGCTACACCTTC; D: NA; length: 12; J: TRBJ1-2; V: TRBV6-1; size: NA
CDR3: CASSPHMTGPSEAFF; DNA: TGTGCCAGCAGCCCACACATGACGGGGCCCTCTGAAGCTTTCTTT; D: NA; length: 15; J: TRBJ1-1; V: TRBV3-1; size: few
CDR3: CASTPGGPNEKLFF; DNA: TGTGCCAGCACCCCAGGGGGTCCTAATGAAAAACTGTTTTTT; D: TRBD1; length: 14; J: TRBJ1-4; V: TRBV12-3/TRBV12-4; size: NA
CDR3: CASSLTSGYTDTQYF; DNA: TGTGCCAGCAGCTTGACTAGCGGATACACAGATACGCAGTATTTT; D: TRBD2; length: 15; J: TRBJ2-3; V: TRBV11-2; size: NA
CDR3: CASRLEAGRRADTQYF; DNA: TGTGCCAGCAGGCTGGAGGCGGGAAGAAGGGCAGATACGCAGTATTTT; D: NA; length: 16; J: TRBJ2-3; V: TRBV27; size: many
CDR3: CASSYGEYEQFF; DNA: TGTGCCAGCAGTTACGGAGAATATGAGCAGTTCTTC; D: NA; length: 12; J: TRBJ2-1; V: TRBV6-5; size: NA
CDR3: CASSHDREETQYF; DNA: TGTGCCAGCAGTCACGACAGGGAAGAGACCCAGTACTTC; D: TRBD1; length: 13; J: TRBJ2-5; V: TRBV12-3/TRBV12-4; size: few
CDR3: CASSLAFDIPYTF; DNA: TGTGCCAGCAGCTTAGCGTTCGACATTCCCTACACCTTC; D: NA; length: 13; J: TRBJ1-2; V: TRBV7-2; size: few
CDR3: CASSSPSWNTEAFF; DNA: TGTGCCAGCAGTTCGCCTTCGTGGAACACTGAAGCTTTCTTT; D: NA; length: 14; J: TRBJ1-1; V: TRBV27; size: NA
CDR3: CASSFRSWSAQETQYF; DNA: TGTGCCAGCAGTTTCCGTTCATGGTCGGCCCAAGAGACCCAGTACTTC; D: NA; length: 16; J: TRBJ2-5; V: TRBV12-3/TRBV12-4; size: NA
CDR3: CASSFRGQGLTNTEAFF; DNA: TGTGCCAGCAGCTTTAGGGGACAGGGTTTAACGAACACTGAAGCTTTCTTT; D: TRBD1; length: 17; J: TRBJ1-1; V: TRBV7-9; size: NA
CDR3: CASRDTGGYEQYF; DNA: TGCGCCAGCAGGGACACAGGGGGCTACGAGCAGTACTTC; D: TRBD1; length: 13; J: TRBJ2-7; V: TRBV10-2; size: few
CDR3: CASSPIQAGPYNEQFF; DNA: TGTGCCAGCAGCCCCATTCAAGCGGGACCCTACAATGAGCAGTTCTTC; D: TRBD2; length: 16; J: TRBJ2-1; V: TRBV12-3/TRBV12-4; size: NA
CDR3: CSARGPLAGVTDTQYF; DNA: TGCAGTGCTAGAGGTCCTCTAGCGGGAGTCACAGATACGCAGTATTTT; D: TRBD2; length: 16; J: TRBJ2-3; V: TRBV20-1; size: NA
CDR3: CASRGSVDQETQYF; DNA: TGTGCCAGCAGGGGAAGCGTCGACCAAGAGACCCAGTACTTC; D: NA; length: 14; J: TRBJ2-5; V: TRBV2; size: few
CDR3: CASSRRGSYGYTF; DNA: TGTGCCAGCAGCCGCCGGGGAAGCTATGGCTACACCTTC; D: NA; length: 13; J: TRBJ1-2; V: TRBV14; size: NA
CDR3: CASRRGNTEAFF; DNA: TGTGCCAGCAGGAGAGGTAACACTGAAGCTTTCTTT; D: NA; length: 12; J: TRBJ1-1; V: TRBV12-3/TRBV12-4; size: NA
CDR3: CASSPGQGAFNEQFF; DNA: TGTGCCAGCAGCCCGGGACAGGGAGCCTTCAATGAGCAGTTCTTC; D: TRBD1; length: 15; J: TRBJ2-1; V: TRBV3-1; size: NA
CDR3: CASTKYHTSGGPSYEQYF; DNA: TGTGCCAGCACAAAGTATCATACTAGCGGGGGTCCATCCTACGAGCAGTACTTC; D: TRBD2; length: 18; J: TRBJ2-7; V: TRBV7-9; size: NA
CDR3: CASTGVGEGTEAFF; DNA: TGTGCCAGCACCGGAGTGGGTGAGGGAACTGAAGCTTTCTTT; D: NA; length: 14; J: TRBJ1-1; V: TRBV6-1; size: NA
CDR3: CATSDSGGVTEAFF; DNA: TGTGCCACCAGTGATTCAGGGGGCGTCACTGAAGCTTTCTTT; D: TRBD1; length: 14; J: TRBJ1-1; V: TRBV24-1; size: NA
CDR3: CASTKDQSYGEQFF; DNA: TGTGCCAGCACCAAGGACCAGTCATATGGTGAGCAGTTCTTC; D: NA; length: 14; J: TRBJ2-1; V: TRBV7-9; size: NA
CDR3: CASSPAGIQSTEAFF; DNA: TGTGCCAGCAGCCCGGCGGGCATACAATCGACTGAAGCTTTCTTT; D: NA; length: 15; J: TRBJ1-1; V: TRBV5-4; size: NA
CDR3: CASSLHAPGTQYF; DNA: TGTGCCAGCAGCCTCCACGCTCCCGGGACCCAGTACTTC; D: NA; length: 13; J: TRBJ2-5; V: TRBV11-3; size: NA
CDR3: CASSFKQVTDTQYF; DNA: TGCGCCAGCAGCTTTAAACAGGTCACAGATACGCAGTATTTT; D: NA; length: 14; J: TRBJ2-3; V: TRBV5-1; size: few
CDR3: CASGGRAGITDTQYF; DNA: TGTGCCAGCGGCGGTAGAGCGGGTATCACAGATACGCAGTATTTT; D: NA; length: 15; J: TRBJ2-3; V: TRBV5-8; size: NA
CDR3: CASSTDTQYF; DNA: TGTGCCAGCAGCACAGATACGCAGTATTTT; D: NA; length: 10; J: TRBJ2-3; V: TRBV27; size: many
CDR3: CASSSSLGIGRHSNQPQHF; DNA: TGCGCCAGCAGTTCTTCATTAGGGATAGGGCGTCATAGCAATCAGCCCCAGCATTTT; D: NA; length: 19; J: TRBJ1-5; V: TRBV5-1; size: NA
CDR3: CASSLGHATNEKLFF; DNA: TGTGCCAGCAGCCTAGGACACGCAACTAATGAAAAACTGTTTTTT; D: NA; length: 15; J: TRBJ1-4; V: TRBV12-3/TRBV12-4; size: few
CDR3: CASSLTPPGTEAFF; DNA: TGTGCCAGCAGTCTTACGCCGCCGGGCACTGAAGCTTTCTTT; D: NA; length: 14; J: TRBJ1-1; V: TRBV12-3/TRBV12-4; size: few
CDR3: CASSPGLETQYF; DNA: TGTGCCAGCAGTCCGGGGCTGGAGACCCAGTACTTC; D: NA; length: 12; J: TRBJ2-5; V: TRBV6-2/TRBV6-3; size: many
CDR3: CSVTGGESPLHF; DNA: TGCAGCGTTACAGGGGGAGAATCACCCCTCCACTTT; D: TRBD1; length: 12; J: TRBJ1-6; V: TRBV29-1; size: NA
CDR3: CASRLGPQSQETQYF; DNA: TGTGCCAGCAGACTTGGTCCGCAGAGCCAAGAGACCCAGTACTTC; D: NA; length: 15; J: TRBJ2-5; V: TRBV27; size: many
CDR3: CASSLATAPGNTIYF; DNA: TGTGCCAGCAGCTTAGCCACAGCCCCAGGAAACACCATATATTTT; D: NA; length: 15; J: TRBJ1-3; V: TRBV7-9; size: few
CDR3: CASSLVILAANTGELFF; DNA: TGTGCCAGCAGCTTAGTTATCCTAGCGGCGAACACCGGGGAGCTGTTTTTT; D: TRBD2; length: 17; J: TRBJ2-2; V: TRBV7-8; size: once
CDR3: CASSEGPRRNTGELFF; DNA: TGTGCCAGCAGTGAAGGGCCACGCAGGAACACCGGGGAGCTGTTTTTT; D: NA; length: 16; J: TRBJ2-2; V: TRBV2; size: NA
CDR3: CASSRQNYGYTF; DNA: TGTGCCAGCAGTCGCCAGAACTATGGCTACACCTTC; D: NA; length: 12; J: TRBJ1-2; V: TRBV12-3/TRBV12-4; size: once
CDR3: CASSSLARVGVTEAFF; DNA: TGTGCCAGCAGCTCCTTGGCACGGGTGGGGGTCACTGAAGCTTTCTTT; D: NA; length: 16; J: TRBJ1-1; V: TRBV11-2; size: NA
CDR3: CASSVTGHPEWTQYF; DNA: TGTGCCAGCAGTGTAACAGGCCACCCTGAATGGACCCAGTACTTC; D: NA; length: 15; J: TRBJ2-5; V: TRBV6-1; size: many
CDR3: CASSWRGSQYF; DNA: TGTGCCAGCAGTTGGCGGGGATCCCAGTACTTC; D: NA; length: 11; J: TRBJ2-5; V: TRBV12-3/TRBV12-4; size: few
CDR3: CASSMYARNEKLFF; DNA: TGTGCCAGCAGTATGTATGCTAGGAATGAAAAACTGTTTTTT; D: NA; length: 14; J: TRBJ1-4; V: TRBV28; size: few
CDR3: CATSRVVDTQYF; DNA: TGTGCCACCAGCAGAGTTGTGGATACGCAGTATTTT; D: NA; length: 12; J: TRBJ2-3; V: TRBV15; size: few
CDR3: CASSTTRTDEKLFF; DNA: TGTGCCAGCAGCACGACGCGGACAGATGAAAAACTGTTTTTT; D: NA; length: 14; J: TRBJ1-4; V: TRBV12-3/TRBV12-4; size: NA
CDR3: CASSSTPGLAIKNIQYF; DNA: TGTGCCAGCAGCTCCACGCCGGGACTAGCGATAAAAAACATTCAGTACTTC; D: TRBD2; length: 17; J: TRBJ2-4; V: TRBV7-3; size: NA
CDR3: CASSPGGAPQHF; DNA: TGTGCCAGCAGCCCAGGGGGAGCGCCCCAGCATTTT; D: TRBD1; length: 12; J: TRBJ1-5; V: TRBV7-9; size: few
CDR3: CASSPAWDTFSYEQYF; DNA: TGTGCCAGCAGCCCTGCGTGGGACACCTTCTCCTACGAGCAGTACTTC; D: NA; length: 16; J: TRBJ2-7; V: TRBV5-5; size: NA
CDR3: CASTQGGTENQPQHF; DNA: TGTGCCAGCACTCAGGGAGGGACAGAGAATCAGCCCCAGCATTTT; D: TRBD1; length: 15; J: TRBJ1-5; V: TRBV12-3/TRBV12-4; size: NA
CDR3: CASILGTETNYGYTF; DNA: TGCGCCAGCATCCTCGGGACCGAGACTAACTATGGCTACACCTTC; D: NA; length: 15; J: TRBJ1-2; V: TRBV5-1; size: NA
CDR3: CASSLGRDRAHYEQYF; DNA: TGTGCCAGCAGCTTAGGGCGGGACAGGGCCCACTACGAGCAGTACTTC; D: TRBD1; length: 16; J: TRBJ2-7; V: TRBV11-2; size: many